This T cell receptor (beta chain) emerged from a study of OX40 agonist ivuxolimab in advanced cancers. Produced via immunoSEQ multiplex PCR; TCRdb's table is partial and in-frame only. The sample yields 70,000 to 95,000 clones, about 85% seen once. Sequencing used CD4+ or CD8+ T cells sorted from blood, obtained in a trial of the OX40 agonist ivuxolimab. This receptor was obtained from an adult with an advanced solid tumor such as melanoma, head and neck, liver or kidney cancer.

The CDR3 nucleotides are TGTGCCAGTACTAACACCGGGACTAGCGGGAGCGGTACCGGGGAGCTGTTTTTT. Translated: CASTNTGTSGSGTGELFF. The chain couples TRBV19 to TRBJ2-2; 14 bases agree with TRBD2. CDR1 and CDR2 (germline): LNHDA, SQIVND (reference sequence). J lost 5 bases, V lost 7 bases, and 12 bases had no gene match. The length of the CDR3 is 18 residues.